Following are 5 T cell receptor beta chains from one sample sequenced in a study of cytomegalovirus exposure and HLA in healthy donors. Both 60 Vbeta primers and 13 Jbeta primers went into the PCR. Sequenced by immunoSEQ multiplex PCR; TCRdb stores in-frame clones only, minus some. This table holds around 110,000 clones, about 81% found once. The specimen was PBMCs. The receptors stem from a male donor in good health and CMV-seropositive.

This clone has just one count. This chain links TRBV10-3 with TRBJ2-1, with TRBD2 identical over 8 bases. Germline V gene lookup returns CDR1 ENHRY and CDR2 SYGVKD. The CDR3 is 15 amino acids. After removal of 2 bases from V and 6 bases from J, the junction contained 6 bases not matched to a gene. The CDR3 region has the DNA TGTGCCATCAGTGAGCGCAGCGGGAGCCCCAATGAGCAGTTCTTC. It translates to CAISERSGSPNEQFF.

The chain carries TRBV28 and TRBJ1-4, with 7 positions matching TRBD1. CDR1 is MDHEN and CDR2 is SYDVKM in the germline V gene. This CDR3 comprises 12 residues. The trim removed 8 bases at V and 5 bases at J, leaving 2 bases unmatched. As DNA, the CDR3 is TGTGCCAGCGGGACAGTCAATGAAAAACTGTTTTTT. It specifies CASGTVNEKLFF.

The chain carries TRBV29-1 and TRBJ2-7, with 7 nucleotides matching TRBD2. This CDR3 comprises 13 residues. CDR1 is SQVTM, CDR2 ANQGSEA, per germline. The J segment lost 0 bases and the V segment lost 6 bases, leaving 5 bases of the junction unmatched. The CDR3 is CSVGGASSYEQYF. CDR3 nucleotides: TGCAGCGTGGGAGGGGCGAGCTCCTACGAGCAGTACTTC.

The rearrangement uses TRBV7-3 and TRBJ2-1; D gene uncertain. Germline CDR1 reads SGHTA; CDR2 reads FQGTGA. This CDR3 spans 15 amino acids. V shed 5 bases and J shed 5 bases, with 16 bases lying between them. The CDR3 DNA follows: TGTGCCAGCAGCCAACATTCCGACGGAGACAATGAGCAGTTCTTC. The encoded protein is CASSQHSDGDNEQFF.

J is TRBJ2-2 and V is TRBV9, with D possibly TRBD1 on 5 matching bases. V was cut by 0 bases and J by 4 bases, with 7 bases left in between. Per germline, CDR1 SGDLS and CDR2 YYNGEE. This CDR3 is 14 amino acids long. CDR3 loop: CASSVGGGTGELFF. The CDR3, as DNA: TGTGCCAGCAGCGTAGGGGGCGGCACCGGGGAGCTGTTTTTT. The full variable domain, its missing parts supplied by reference TRBV9 and TRBJ2-2, is DSGVTQTPKHLITATGQRVTLRCSPRSGDLSVYWYQQSLDQGLQFLIQYYNGEERAKGNILERFSAQQFPDLHSELNLSSLELGDSALYFCASSVGGGTGELFFGEGSRLTVL.